Detailed here is one T cell receptor beta chain. What antigen it recognizes has not been identified. No base quality information exists; no much larger clone differs at one position. This record comes from a study of regulatory T cells in long-lasting Graves disease (dated by TCRdb to about 2021). In terms of the full investigation: Persistent Graves' disease was defined as persistently positive TSH receptor autoantibodies together with antithyroid drug treatment for over 5 years. Persistent Graves' disease patients were compared with newly diagnosed Graves' disease patients by peripheral blood TCR sequencing and RNA sequencing. The study was registered as a clinical trial and conducted in China. A total of some 35 samples underwent TCR sequencing, from about 13 patients with persistent Graves' disease and some 20 patients with newly diagnosed Graves' disease. Persistent Graves' disease patients in the clinical cohort had taken antithyroid drugs for roughly ten years on average.

V was cut back by 8 bases and J by 0 bases, leaving a gap of 17 bases between them. From the germline V gene (reference sequence), CDR1 is MNHEY and CDR2 is SMNVEV. Taken from cysteine to phenylalanine, the CDR3 has 15 residues. CDR3 DNA only is kept here, 45 bases in frame from base 1. This specimen's time point label, interpreted: persistent/refractory GD, antithyroid drugs over 5 years with positive TRAb. RNA was extracted from PBMCs in TRIzol for both TCR sequencing and RNA sequencing. The diagnosis of Graves' disease was made according to American Thyroid Association guidelines. The patients came from an endocrinology department in Xi'an, China. From each patient, about 9.7 milliliters of peripheral blood was collected into an EDTA anticoagulant tube. PBMCs were isolated by Ficoll Paque Plus density gradient separation without further T cell sorting. RNA quality was checked with an Agilent 2100 Bioanalyzer and agarose gel, and concentration with a NanoDrop 2000.

Study-wide findings and limitations: Persistent Graves' disease patients showed lower TCR Shannon entropy and fewer highly expanded clones than newly diagnosed patients, suggesting clonal expansion. The small sample size was acknowledged by the authors as a limitation that may reduce accuracy. Only peripheral blood was studied, because thyroid tissue, the primary lesion, was inaccessible. Persistent disease showed preferential use of TRBV28, TRBJ1-2 and TRBJ2-5, whereas newly diagnosed disease favored TRBV20-1 and TRBJ2-1. Only the TCR beta chain was sequenced and analyzed. Persistent patients shared more public clonotypes among themselves (around 2,800) than newly diagnosed patients did (nearly 1,000).

The library relied on multiplex PCR. These reads were obtained on an Illumina HiSeq 4000. TCR beta libraries were built with iRepertoire HTBI primers and Arm-PCR amplification of CDR3 regions. PCR products were gel purified before sequencing. Concerning the study's data processing: Across samples, around 62 TRBV and 14 TRBJ segments were identified and used for gene usage analysis of CDR3 amino acid clonotypes. COPE and FqMerger were used to merge filtered high-quality paired reads into contigs. BLAST was used to align contigs to IMGT TRBV, TRBD and TRBJ reference genes, with CDR3 defined following IMGT. Clonotypes above 0.1% frequency were classified as highly expanded clones. Shannon entropy was used to measure repertoire diversity, and the Gini coefficient was used to measure V-J evenness. A clonotype was considered public if more than one individual shared it. TCRdb itself trimmed the public reads at Q25 with fastp, ran MiXCR and retained productive beta chains. Duplicate CDR3 protein sequences are folded into a single record with the most common DNA and genes. TCRdb, not the authors, supplied the V and J calls. The sample records about 430,000 distinct CDR3 sequences, about 21% of which are singletons. The ten largest clones capture 13% to 15% of the sample.

This sample comprised peripheral blood mononuclear cells (PBMCs), obtained when the disease was refractory, from a patient treated with antithyroid drugs. This receptor was taken from a female donor with Graves disease. The sequence links TRBV27 to TRBJ2-7; the D region possibly corresponds to TRBD2 (5 bases align). The sequence in DNA is TGTGCCAGCGGCCGGGATAGGGTCTCCTCCTACGAGCAGTACTTC. Translated, this is CASGRDRVSSYEQYF.